The 17 T cell receptor beta chains in this list originate from one sample, sequenced in a study of OX40 agonist ivuxolimab in advanced cancers. The library was made by the immunoSEQ multiplex PCR assay. In TCRdb, the immuneACCESS table is reduced to in-frame sequences with V and J assigned. These tables do not hold every clone; where another copy was compared, an unresolved V gene accounts for under half, and the others remain unexplained. Counted in this sample were about 79,000 clones; around 94% of them appeared once. The ten biggest clones cover 9.6% of the sample. Sequences were derived from CD4+ or CD8+ T cells sorted from blood, sampled in a trial of the OX40 agonist ivuxolimab. Receptor source: an adult with an advanced solid tumor such as melanoma, head and neck, liver or kidney cancer.

The count of this clone is one. V gene TRBV27 combines with J gene TRBJ2-1; D may be TRBD1 or TRBD2 (6 bases each). CDR1 is MNHEY and CDR2 is SMNVEV in the germline V gene (reference sequence). With 6 bases removed from V and 9 bases from J, the gap between germline ends came to 24 bases. The CDR3 consists of 16 residues. The CDR3 loop is CASSPVGGRYISEQFF. The CDR3 DNA reads as TGTGCCAGCAGCCCCGTGGGGGGCAGGTATATCAGTGAGCAGTTCTTC.

The V gene is TRBV7-8, the J gene TRBJ1-5, with D unclear. With 4 bases removed from V and 7 bases from J, the gap between germline ends came to 11 bases. The CDR3 has 13 amino acids. From germline, CDR1 is SGHVS and CDR2 FQNEAQ. CDR3 coding DNA: TGTGCCAGCAGCTCATTACCGGGACAGCCCCAGCATTTT. It is translated as CASSSLPGQPQHF.

Here the CDR3 DNA reads TGTGCCACCGTGGACAGGGTGAATGAAAAACTGTTTTTT. This encodes CATVDRVNEKLFF. The chain links TRBV7-7 to TRBJ1-4; 8 nucleotides line up with TRBD1. V lost 10 bases to trimming and J lost 5 bases; unmatched junction nucleotides: 6. The germline gives CDR1 SSHAT, CDR2 FNYEAQ (reference sequence). The CDR3 consists of 13 residues.

This clone has only one observation. J is TRBJ2-2 and V is TRBV4-3; D not resolved. This CDR3 contains 16 residues. The ends were cut back, 1 base at V and 3 bases at J, with 12 bases in the middle. Germline V gene lookup returns CDR1 LGHNA and CDR2 YSLEER. The CDR3 reads CASSQAPVRDTGELFF. The CDR3 region has the DNA TGCGCCAGCAGCCAAGCCCCGGTCCGGGACACCGGGGAGCTGTTTTTT.

The V gene is TRBV4-2, the J gene TRBJ2-7; tentatively, D is TRBD2 (6 bases). The CDR3 sequence is 14 residues long. Germline lookup yields CDR1 LGHNA and CDR2 YNFKEQ. The ends were cut back, 1 base at V and 3 bases at J, with 10 bases in the middle. The chain's CDR3 is CASSQVTRDYEQYF. CDR3 sequence (DNA): TGTGCCAGCAGCCAAGTTACGCGGGACTACGAGCAGTACTTC.

The chain employs TRBV19 and TRBJ2-1; 7 bases agree with TRBD1. Unmatched junction bases numbered 17, after V lost 5 bases and J lost 13 bases. The CDR3 contains 15 residues. Germline V lookup: CDR1 LNHDA, CDR2 SQIVND (reference sequence). The CDR3 nucleotides are TGTGCCAGTAGTCCTCCAAGGACAGGCCAGGCCTATCAGTTCTTC. This sequence encodes CASSPPRTGQAYQFF.

The V call is TRBV28, the J call TRBJ2-7, with a weak D call TRBD2 (6 bases). The germline gives CDR1 MDHEN, CDR2 SYDVKM. The length of the CDR3 is 15 residues. Trimming pared 1 base from V and 1 base from J, leaving 11 bases between. CDR3 DNA sequence: TGTGCCAGCAGTTTATTTGGAGGGCTTTCCTACGAGCAGTACTTC. This translates into CASSLFGGLSYEQYF.

The rearrangement joins TRBV27 to TRBJ2-1; D unclear. The CDR3 has 13 residues. Germline V lookup: CDR1 MNHEY, CDR2 SMNVEV (reference sequence). Trimming shortened V by 7 bases and J by 5 bases, and 12 bases separated the two germline ends. The chain's CDR3 is CASTPLGHNEQFF. The CDR3 DNA reads TGTGCCAGCACCCCTCTAGGGCACAATGAGCAGTTCTTC.

The V gene is TRBV19, the J gene TRBJ2-6; D gene unclear. Germline V lookup: CDR1 LNHDA, CDR2 SQIVND (reference sequence). The V end lost 7 bases, the J end lost 1 base, and 5 bases lay between the germline ends. The CDR3 totals 13 residues. CDR3 protein: CASTPSGANVLTF. The CDR3 DNA sequence: TGTGCCAGTACCCCTTCTGGGGCCAACGTCCTGACTTTC.

The chain is built from TRBV6-1 and TRBJ1-5, with a weak D call TRBD1 (5 bases). The CDR3 loop spans 20 amino acids. V lost 2 bases, J lost 0 bases, and 23 bases lay in between. CDR1 and CDR2 from the germline V gene are MNHNS and SASEGT. Here the CDR3 reads CASSERSLDSAYNSNQPQHF. The CDR3 DNA sequence: TGTGCCAGCAGTGAAAGATCCCTCGACAGTGCCTACAATAGCAATCAGCCCCAGCATTTT.

J is TRBJ1-1 and V is TRBV11-3, with D maybe TRBD1 (5 bases). V lost 5 bases and J 5 bases, leaving 15 bases between the germline ends. CDR1 and CDR2 from the germline V gene are SGHNT and YENEEA. This CDR3 comprises 14 residues. This CDR3 is CASSIGGEGTEAFF. CDR3 sequence (DNA): TGTGCCAGCAGCATAGGTGGCGAGGGGACTGAAGCTTTCTTT. The full variable domain, with the rest looked up from reference TRBV11-3 and TRBJ1-1, is EAGVVQSPRYKIIEKKQPVAFWCNPISGHNTLYWYLQNLGQGPELLIRYENEEAVDDSQLPKDRFSAERLKGVDSTLKIQPAELGDSAVYLCASSIGGEGTEAFFGQGTRLTVV.

With respect to this clone: At one boundary the junction diverges from the germline segment, which might be a read error. The V call is TRBV7-2, the J call TRBJ2-5, with D tentatively TRBD2 (6 bases). CDR3 length: 13 residues. Germline V gene data show CDR1 as SGHTA and CDR2 as FQGNSA. The CDR3 sequence: CASSLAEEETQYF. The CDR3 nucleotides read TGTGCCAGCAGTTTAGCGGAGGAAGAGACCCAGTACTTC.

The V gene is TRBV29-1, the J gene TRBJ1-1; possible D gene TRBD1, 6 bases. Germline V gives CDR1 SQVTM, CDR2 ANQGSEA. The V gene lost 4 bases and the J gene lost 5 bases, with 11 bases spanning the gap. The CDR3 consists of 12 residues. CDR3 amino acids: CSVAGGQTEAFF. The CDR3 nucleotides read TGCAGCGTTGCGGGGGGGCAAACTGAAGCTTTCTTT.

The rearrangement uses TRBV29-1 and TRBJ2-2, with D perhaps TRBD2 (5 bases). CDR3 length equals 14 residues. The germline CDR1 and CDR2 sequences are SQVTM and ANQGSEA. Trimming took 0 bases from V and 4 from J, leaving 9 bases between them. This CDR3 is CSVEDLAVTGELFF. For the CDR3, the DNA is TGCAGCGTTGAAGATCTAGCCGTCACCGGGGAGCTGTTTTTT.

The V call is TRBV7-8, the J call TRBJ2-5; no clear D. The V and J ends lost 10 bases and 5 bases respectively, with 17 bases between them. CDR1 is SGHVS, CDR2 FQNEAQ, per germline. The CDR3 covers 13 residues. This chain's CDR3 is CAIRTPLKETQYF. The CDR3 region has the DNA TGTGCCATCCGCACGCCATTAAAGGAGACCCAGTACTTC.

The chain links TRBV28 to TRBJ2-7, with TRBD1 identical over 8 bases. Trimming removed 4 bases from V and 2 bases from J; junction bases left unmatched: 7. There are 15 residues in the CDR3. Germline values: CDR1 MDHEN, CDR2 SYDVKM. CDR3 nucleotide sequence: TGTGCCAGCAGTTCCAGGACAGGGTGGGCCTACGAGCAGTACTTC. Protein product: CASSSRTGWAYEQYF.

The rearrangement joins TRBV28 to TRBJ1-1; 10 positions match TRBD1. CDR1 and CDR2 (germline): MDHEN, SYDVKM. The CDR3 is 19 residues long. The junction had 18 bases not matched to a gene; V was cut back by 5 bases and J by 3 bases. The CDR3 DNA reads as TGTGCCAGCAGTCTACGCCAGGGACAGGGGTTCGTAGAGGACACTGAAGCTTTCTTT. Protein sequence: CASSLRQGQGFVEDTEAFF.